The source of this T cell receptor beta chain is a study of tumor and adjacent non-tumor tissue in lung cancer. Broader study findings: Tumor repertoires had a smaller top 100 clone share than normal lung. Tumor TCR diversity, when higher, was linked to shorter survival.

The library came from three nested PCR rounds adapted from ARM-PCR protocols. TCRdb used MiXCR to reprocess the multiplex PCR reads, holding one entry per CDR3 protein. The sample holds about 200,000 distinct CDR3 sequences; 71% are singletons and the top ten take approximately 25%. This CDR3 is built from 13 residues. Germline V gene lookup returns CDR1 LGHNT and CDR2 FRNRAP. The table lists this clonotype with many counts. Its antigen is unidentified. This sample's RNA came from whole unsorted tissue. This sequence originates from a man between 60 and 75 years old with non-small cell lung cancer. The rearrangement joins TRBV12-5 to TRBJ2-1; 10 positions agree with TRBD2. The sequenced material came from lung tumor tissue. The CDR3: CASRTSGVSGQFF. CDR3 coding DNA: TGTGCCAGTCGAACTAGCGGGGTTAGCGGGCAGTTCTTC.